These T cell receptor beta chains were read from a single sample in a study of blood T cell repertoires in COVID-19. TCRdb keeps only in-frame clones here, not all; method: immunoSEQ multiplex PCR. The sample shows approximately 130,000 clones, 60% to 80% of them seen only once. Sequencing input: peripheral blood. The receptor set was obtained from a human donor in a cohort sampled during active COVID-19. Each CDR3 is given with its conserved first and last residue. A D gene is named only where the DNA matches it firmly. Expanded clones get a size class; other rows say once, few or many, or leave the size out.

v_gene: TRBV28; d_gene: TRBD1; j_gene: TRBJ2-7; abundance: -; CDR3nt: TGTGCCAGCAGAGGACAGGGTACCTACGAGCAGTACTTC; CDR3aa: CASRGQGTYEQYF
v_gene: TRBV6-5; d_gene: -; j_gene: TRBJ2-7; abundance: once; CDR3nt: TGTGCCAGCGGCCACCTCTTCTACGAGCAGTACTTC; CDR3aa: CASGHLFYEQYF
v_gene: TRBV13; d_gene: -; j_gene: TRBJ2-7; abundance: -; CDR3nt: TGTGCCAGCAGCTCGGGGGAGCGCCACGAGCAGTACTTC; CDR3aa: CASSSGERHEQYF
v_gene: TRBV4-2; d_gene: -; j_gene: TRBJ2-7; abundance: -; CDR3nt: TGTGCCAGCAGCCAAGACTTTAGCGGAACCTACGAGCAGTACTTC; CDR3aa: CASSQDFSGTYEQYF
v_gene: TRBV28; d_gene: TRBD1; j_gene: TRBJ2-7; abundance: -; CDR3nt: TGTGCCAGCAGCCTGACAGGGGGCGAGCAGTACTTC; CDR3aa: CASSLTGGEQYF
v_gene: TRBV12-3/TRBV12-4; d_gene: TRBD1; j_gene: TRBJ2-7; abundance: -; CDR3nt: TGTGCCAGCAGCCGGGACAGCGAATACGAGCAGTACTTC; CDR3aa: CASSRDSEYEQYF
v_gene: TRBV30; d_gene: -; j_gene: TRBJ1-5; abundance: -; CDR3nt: TGTGCCTGGACCCGAGGCTTATCAAATCAGCCCCAGCATTTT; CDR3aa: CAWTRGLSNQPQHF
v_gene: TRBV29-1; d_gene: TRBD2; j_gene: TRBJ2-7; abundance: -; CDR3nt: TGCAGCGTTGAGATGGTGGGGAGCGGGGGGCCCCTCGAGCAGTACTTC; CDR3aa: CSVEMVGSGGPLEQYF
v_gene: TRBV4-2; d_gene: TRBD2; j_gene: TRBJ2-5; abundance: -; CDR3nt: TGTGCCAGCAGCCAAGAGACTAGCGGTTCAGAGACCCAGTACTTC; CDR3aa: CASSQETSGSETQYF
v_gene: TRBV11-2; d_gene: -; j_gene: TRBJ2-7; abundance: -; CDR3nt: TGTGCCAGCAGCCCGCCGGCAGGCTACGAGCAGTACTTC; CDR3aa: CASSPPAGYEQYF
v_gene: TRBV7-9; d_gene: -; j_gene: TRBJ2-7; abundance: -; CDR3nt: TGTGCCAGTCGTCAGGGAAACTACGAGCAGTACTTC; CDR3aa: CASRQGNYEQYF
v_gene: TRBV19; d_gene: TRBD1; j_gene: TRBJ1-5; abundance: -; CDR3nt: TGTGCCAGTAGTTTTACAGGGGACAATCAGCCCCAGCATTTT; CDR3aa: CASSFTGDNQPQHF
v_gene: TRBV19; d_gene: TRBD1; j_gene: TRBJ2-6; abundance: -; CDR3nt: TGTGCCAGTAGTAACCGGGACAGACACTCTGGGGCCAACGTCCTGACTTTC; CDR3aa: CASSNRDRHSGANVLTF
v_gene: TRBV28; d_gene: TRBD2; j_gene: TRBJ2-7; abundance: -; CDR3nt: TGTGCCAGCAGTTTATCCAGACTAGCGGGAGCCTACGAGCAGTACTTC; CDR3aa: CASSLSRLAGAYEQYF
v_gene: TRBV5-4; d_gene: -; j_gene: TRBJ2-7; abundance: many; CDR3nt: TGTGCCAGCAGCCCCATCAAAGACAGCTACGAGCAGTACTTC; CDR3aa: CASSPIKDSYEQYF
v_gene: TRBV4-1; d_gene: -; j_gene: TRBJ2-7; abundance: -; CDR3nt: TGCGCCAGCAGCCCCGCACCCGCTCAGGATTACGAGCAGTACTTC; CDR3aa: CASSPAPAQDYEQYF
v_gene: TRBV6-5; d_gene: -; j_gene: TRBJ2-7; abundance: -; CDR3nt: TGTGCCAGCAGTCCCGCGGGGAGTCTAGACGAGCAGTACTTC; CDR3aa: CASSPAGSLDEQYF
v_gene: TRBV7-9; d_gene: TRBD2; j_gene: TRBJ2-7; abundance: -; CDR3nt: TGTGCCAGCAGCCCCCCGACTAGCGTGGGTGAGCAGTACTTC; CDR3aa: CASSPPTSVGEQYF
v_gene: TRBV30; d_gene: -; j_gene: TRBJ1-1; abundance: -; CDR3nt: TGTGCCTGGAGCCTAAAAAGGAACACTGAAGCTTTCTTT; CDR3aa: CAWSLKRNTEAFF
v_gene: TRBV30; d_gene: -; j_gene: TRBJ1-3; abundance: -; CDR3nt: TGTGCCTGGAGTGTACTAGGGAACATCTTCTACTCTGGAAACACCATATATTTT; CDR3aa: CAWSVLGNIFYSGNTIYF
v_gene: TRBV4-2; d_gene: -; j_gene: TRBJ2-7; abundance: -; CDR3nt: TGTGCCAGCAGCCAAGATCAAAAGAGGACAGATCCCTACGAGCAGTACTTC; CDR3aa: CASSQDQKRTDPYEQYF
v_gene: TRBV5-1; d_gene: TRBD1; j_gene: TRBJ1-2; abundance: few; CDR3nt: TGCGCCAGCAGCAGTCGGACAGGGTCGAACTATGGCTACACCTTC; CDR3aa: CASSSRTGSNYGYTF
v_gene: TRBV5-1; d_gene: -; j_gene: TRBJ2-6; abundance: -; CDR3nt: TGCGCCAGCAGCTCGACAGGGAGGTCCGGGGCCAACGTCCTGACTTTC; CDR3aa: CASSSTGRSGANVLTF
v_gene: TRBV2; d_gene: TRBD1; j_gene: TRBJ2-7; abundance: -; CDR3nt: TGTGCCAGCAGTGAAGCCGGGACAGGGTCATCCTACGAGCAGTACTTC; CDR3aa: CASSEAGTGSSYEQYF
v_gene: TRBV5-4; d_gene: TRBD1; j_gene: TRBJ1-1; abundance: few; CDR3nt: TGTGCCAGCAGCCACGGACAGGGCAACACTGAAGCTTTCTTT; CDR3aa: CASSHGQGNTEAFF
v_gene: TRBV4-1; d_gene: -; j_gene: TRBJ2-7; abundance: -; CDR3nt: TGCGCCAGCAGCCAAGATTCAGGAGGGACCTACGAGCAGTACTTC; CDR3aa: CASSQDSGGTYEQYF
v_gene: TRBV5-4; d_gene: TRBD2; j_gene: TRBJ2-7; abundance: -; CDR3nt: TGTGCCAGCAGCTTGGAAGCGGGGCCGAGGTACGAGCAGTACTTC; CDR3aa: CASSLEAGPRYEQYF
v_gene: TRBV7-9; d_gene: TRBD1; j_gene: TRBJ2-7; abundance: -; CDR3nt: TGTGCCAGCAGCTTAGGCAGGGGGCGCAGCGAGCAGTACTTC; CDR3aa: CASSLGRGRSEQYF
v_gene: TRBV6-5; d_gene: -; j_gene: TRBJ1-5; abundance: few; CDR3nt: TGTGCCAGCAGCCGTGGAGGGAGCAATCAGCCCCAGCATTTT; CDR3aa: CASSRGGSNQPQHF
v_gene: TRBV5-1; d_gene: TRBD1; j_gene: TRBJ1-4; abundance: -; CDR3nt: TGCGCCAGCAGCTTAACAGGGGGTTCTAATGAAAAACTGTTTTTT; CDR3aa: CASSLTGGSNEKLFF
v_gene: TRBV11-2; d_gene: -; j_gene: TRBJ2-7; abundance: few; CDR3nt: TGTGCCAGCAGTCCTCCGGGACATATCTACGAGCAGTACTTC; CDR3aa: CASSPPGHIYEQYF
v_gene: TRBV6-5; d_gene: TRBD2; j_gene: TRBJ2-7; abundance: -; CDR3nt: TGTGCCAGCAGTTACTCTGGGACTAGCGACTACGAGCAGTACTTC; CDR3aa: CASSYSGTSDYEQYF
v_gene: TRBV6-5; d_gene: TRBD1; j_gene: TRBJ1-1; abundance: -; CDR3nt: TGTGCCAGCAGTTACTCGGGACAGATGAACACTGAAGCTTTCTTT; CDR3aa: CASSYSGQMNTEAFF
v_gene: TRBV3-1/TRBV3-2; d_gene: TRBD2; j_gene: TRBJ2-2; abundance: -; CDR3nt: TGTGCCAGCAGCACCCGGACTAGCGGCCTTCTAGAGACCGGGGAGCTGTTTTTT; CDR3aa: CASSTRTSGLLETGELFF
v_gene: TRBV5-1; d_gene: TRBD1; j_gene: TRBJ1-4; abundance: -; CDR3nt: TGCGCCAGCAGTCCAGACAGGGAAGCTGAAAAACTGTTTTTT; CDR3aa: CASSPDREAEKLFF
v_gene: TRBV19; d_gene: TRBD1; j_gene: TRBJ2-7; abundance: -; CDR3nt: TGTGCCAGTAGTACTACCGGGACAGCCTACGAGCAGTACTTC; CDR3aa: CASSTTGTAYEQYF
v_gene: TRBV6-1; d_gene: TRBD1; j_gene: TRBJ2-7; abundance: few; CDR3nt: TGTGCCAGCAGTGAACAATTTGGACAGGGTGGCTCCTACGAGCAGTACTTC; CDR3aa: CASSEQFGQGGSYEQYF
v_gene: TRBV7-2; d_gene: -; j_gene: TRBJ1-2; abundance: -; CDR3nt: TGTGCCAGCAGTCCGGTCCGGAGGGGCTATGGCTACACCTTC; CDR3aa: CASSPVRRGYGYTF
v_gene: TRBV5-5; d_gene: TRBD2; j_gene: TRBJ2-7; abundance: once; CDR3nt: TGTGCCAGCAGCTTGGAGGGGAGGGGATGGACTAGCAGTGCCTACGAGCAGTACTTC; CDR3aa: CASSLEGRGWTSSAYEQYF
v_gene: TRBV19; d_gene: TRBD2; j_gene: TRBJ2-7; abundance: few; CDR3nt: TGTGCCAGTAGTATAGATCGGACTAGCGGGAGTCTCGACGAGCAGTACTTC; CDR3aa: CASSIDRTSGSLDEQYF
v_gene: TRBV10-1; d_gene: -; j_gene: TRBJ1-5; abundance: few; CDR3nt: TGCGCCAGTTCGGACAGAGATAGCAATCAGCCCCAGCATTTT; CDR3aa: CASSDRDSNQPQHF
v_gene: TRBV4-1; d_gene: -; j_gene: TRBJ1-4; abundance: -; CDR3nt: TGCGCCAGCAGCCAAGAACCCCCCCAGGGATGGGATGAAAAACTGTTTTTT; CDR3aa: CASSQEPPQGWDEKLFF
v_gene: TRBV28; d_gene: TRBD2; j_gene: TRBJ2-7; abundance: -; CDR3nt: TGTGCCAGCAGTTTGGGAGGACTAGCGTCCGATTTC; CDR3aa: CASSLGGLASDF
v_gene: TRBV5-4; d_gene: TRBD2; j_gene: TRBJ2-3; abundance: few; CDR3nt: TGTGCCAGCAAGCGGGGGAGCACAGATACGCAGTATTTT; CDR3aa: CASKRGSTDTQYF
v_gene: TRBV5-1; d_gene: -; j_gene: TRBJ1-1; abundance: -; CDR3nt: TGCGCCAGCAGCAGGGGCCCGGGGGGCACTGAAGCTTTCTTT; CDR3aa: CASSRGPGGTEAFF
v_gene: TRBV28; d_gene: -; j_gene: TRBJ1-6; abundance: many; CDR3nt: TGTGCCAGCAGCCTCCGGGGAGAGGCCTATAATTCACCCCTCCACTTT; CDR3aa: CASSLRGEAYNSPLHF
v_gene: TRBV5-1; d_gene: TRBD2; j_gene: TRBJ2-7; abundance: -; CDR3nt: TGCGCCAGCAGCTTGACTAGCGGGGATCTACGGGAGCAGTACTTC; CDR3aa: CASSLTSGDLREQYF
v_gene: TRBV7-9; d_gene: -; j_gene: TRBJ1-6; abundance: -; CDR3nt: TGTGCCAGCAGCTTCTTCGGGACAAACCAATATAATTCACCCCTCCACTTT; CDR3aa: CASSFFGTNQYNSPLHF
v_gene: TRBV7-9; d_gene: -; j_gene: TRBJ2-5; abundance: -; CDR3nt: TGTGCCAGCAGCTCCCTCGGGTTCCAAGAGACCCAGTACTTC; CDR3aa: CASSSLGFQETQYF
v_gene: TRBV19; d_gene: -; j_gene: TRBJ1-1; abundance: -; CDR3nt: TGTGCCAGTAAAGGAGAATCTGGCACTGAAGCTTTCTTT; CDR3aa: CASKGESGTEAFF
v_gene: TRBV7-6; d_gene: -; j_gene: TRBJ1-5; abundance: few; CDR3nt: TGTGCCAGCAGCCCCGCGGGGGTCGAACCCCAGCATTTT; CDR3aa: CASSPAGVEPQHF